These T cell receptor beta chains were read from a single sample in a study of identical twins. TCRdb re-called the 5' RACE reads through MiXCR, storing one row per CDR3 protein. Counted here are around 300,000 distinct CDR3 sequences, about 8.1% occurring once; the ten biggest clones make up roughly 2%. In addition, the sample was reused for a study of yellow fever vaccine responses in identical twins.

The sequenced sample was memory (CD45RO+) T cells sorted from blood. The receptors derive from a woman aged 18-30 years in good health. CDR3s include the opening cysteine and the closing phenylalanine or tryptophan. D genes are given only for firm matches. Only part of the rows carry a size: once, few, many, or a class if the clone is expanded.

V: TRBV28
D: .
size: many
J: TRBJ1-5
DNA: TGTGCCAGCAGTTTGGGTACAGGGAGCTTCAATCAGCCCCAGCATTTT
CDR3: CASSLGTGSFNQPQHF

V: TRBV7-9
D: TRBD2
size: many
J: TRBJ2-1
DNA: TGTGCCAGCAGCCCAAGGAGCGGGGGGGCCGGGAATGAGCAGTTCTTC
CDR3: CASSPRSGGAGNEQFF

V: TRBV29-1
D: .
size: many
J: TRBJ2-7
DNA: TGCAGCGCCCGAGAAGCCGAGCAGTACTTC
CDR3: CSAREAEQYF

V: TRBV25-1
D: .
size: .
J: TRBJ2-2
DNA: TGTGCCCACGGAAGGAAAATCACCGGGGAGCTGTTTTTT
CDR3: CAHGRKITGELFF

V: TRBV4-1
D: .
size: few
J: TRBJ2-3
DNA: TGCGCCAGCAGCCAAGAAACCCAGAATCCCCGGCAGTATTTT
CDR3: CASSQETQNPRQYF

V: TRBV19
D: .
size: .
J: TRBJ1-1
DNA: TGTGCCAGCAGACACCTCGCCGGGGCTGAAGCTTTCTTT
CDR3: CASRHLAGAEAFF

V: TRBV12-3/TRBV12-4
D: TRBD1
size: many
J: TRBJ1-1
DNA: TGTGCCAGCAGTCGACAGGGGTGGCCTGAAGCTTTCTTT
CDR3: CASSRQGWPEAFF

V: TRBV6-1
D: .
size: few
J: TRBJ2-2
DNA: TGTGCCAGCAGTCTATGGGGACCCGGGGAGCTGTTTTTT
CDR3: CASSLWGPGELFF

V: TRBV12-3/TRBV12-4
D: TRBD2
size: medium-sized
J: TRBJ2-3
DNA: TGTGCCAGCAGTTTTCCCGCGGGAGGGGTCGATACGCAGTATTTT
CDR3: CASSFPAGGVDTQYF

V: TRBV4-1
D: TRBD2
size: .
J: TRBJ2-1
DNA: TGCGCCAGCAGCGCTTCAGGCCCTAGCGGGAGGGCCAATGAGCAGTTCTTC
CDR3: CASSASGPSGRANEQFF

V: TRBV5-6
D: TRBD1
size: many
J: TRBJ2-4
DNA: TGTGCCAGCAGCATTCCCGGGACAGGGGCTCTAGCCAAAAACATTCAGTACTTC
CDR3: CASSIPGTGALAKNIQYF

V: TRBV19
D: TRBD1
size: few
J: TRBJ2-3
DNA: TGTGCCAGTAGTAAGAACAGGGGGCTGGATACGCAGTATTTT
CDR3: CASSKNRGLDTQYF

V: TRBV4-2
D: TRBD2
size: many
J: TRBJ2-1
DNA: TGTGCCAGCAGCCAAGTCGCGGGAGGGCCCGATGAGCAGTTCTTC
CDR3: CASSQVAGGPDEQFF

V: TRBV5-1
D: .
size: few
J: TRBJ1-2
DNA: TGCGCCAGCAGCATTGAGGGTCGTGATGGCTACACCTTC
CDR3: CASSIEGRDGYTF

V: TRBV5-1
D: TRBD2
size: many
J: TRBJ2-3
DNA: TGCGCCAGCAGTGGGATAGCGGGAGTAACGCAGTATTTT
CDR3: CASSGIAGVTQYF

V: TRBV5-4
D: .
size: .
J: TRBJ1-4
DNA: TGTGCCAGCAGCTTGCAGGGTCAAAATGAAAAACTGTTTTTT
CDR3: CASSLQGQNEKLFF

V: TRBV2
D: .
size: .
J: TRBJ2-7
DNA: TGTGCCAGCAGACCCGGACGGTCGGAAATGAACGAGCAGTACTTC
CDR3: CASRPGRSEMNEQYF

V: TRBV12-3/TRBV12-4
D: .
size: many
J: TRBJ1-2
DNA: TGTGCCAGCAGCTTCGACAGAGCCTATGGCTACACCTTC
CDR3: CASSFDRAYGYTF

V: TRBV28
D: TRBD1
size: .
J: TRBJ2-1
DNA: TGTGCCAGCAGTTCACTCGGGACAGGGACCAACAATGAGCAGTTCTTC
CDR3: CASSSLGTGTNNEQFF

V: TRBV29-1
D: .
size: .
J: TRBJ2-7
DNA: TGCAGCGTTGAAAAAACTACCGGGGAGCAGTACTTC
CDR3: CSVEKTTGEQYF

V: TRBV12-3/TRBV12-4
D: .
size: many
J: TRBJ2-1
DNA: TGTGCCAGCAGGCCCGGACCTAGCAATGAGCAGTTCTTC
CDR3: CASRPGPSNEQFF

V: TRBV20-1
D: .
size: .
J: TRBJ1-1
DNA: TGCAGTGCTAGAGAAACCGGGAGGGAGGGTGAAGCTTTCTTT
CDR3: CSARETGREGEAFF

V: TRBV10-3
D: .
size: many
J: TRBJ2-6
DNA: TGTGCCATCAGTGAGTCTGGCGATACTGGGGCCAACGTCCTGACTTTC
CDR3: CAISESGDTGANVLTF

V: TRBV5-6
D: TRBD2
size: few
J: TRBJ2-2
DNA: TGTGCCAGCAGCTTTAGAAGCGGGACGAACACCGGGGAGCTGTTTTTT
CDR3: CASSFRSGTNTGELFF

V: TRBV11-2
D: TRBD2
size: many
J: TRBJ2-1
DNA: TGTGCCAGCAGCTTATCGGGACTAGACCACAATGAGCAGTTCTTC
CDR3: CASSLSGLDHNEQFF

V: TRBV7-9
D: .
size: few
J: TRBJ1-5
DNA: TGTGCCAGCAGCCCGGGTCAAAACCAGCCCCAGCATTTT
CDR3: CASSPGQNQPQHF

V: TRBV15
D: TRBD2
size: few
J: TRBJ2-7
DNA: TGTGCCACCAGCAGAGCTGGACTAGCAGGAATGAATTCCTACGAGCAGTACTTC
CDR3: CATSRAGLAGMNSYEQYF

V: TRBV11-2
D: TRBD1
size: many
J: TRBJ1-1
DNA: TGTGCCAGCAACGGACAGGGGGCGGGCACTGAAGCTTTCTTT
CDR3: CASNGQGAGTEAFF

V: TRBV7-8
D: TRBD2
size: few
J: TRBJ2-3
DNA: TGTGCCAGCAGCTTAGAAAGGACTAGCGGGAGCCATCAGTATTTT
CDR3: CASSLERTSGSHQYF

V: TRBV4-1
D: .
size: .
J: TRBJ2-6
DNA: TGCGCCAGCAGCCAAGGTGGGGGGAGCTCTGGGGCCAACGTCCTGACTTTC
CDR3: CASSQGGGSSGANVLTF

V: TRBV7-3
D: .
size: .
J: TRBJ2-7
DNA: TGTGCCAGCAACCTGAAAGGGGGAGTGGACAAGTCCCACGAGCAGTACTTC
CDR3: CASNLKGGVDKSHEQYF

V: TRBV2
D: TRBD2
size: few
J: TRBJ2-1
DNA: TGTGCCAGCACCCTTTGGGTAGCGGGGACTTATGAGCAGTTCTTC
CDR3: CASTLWVAGTYEQFF

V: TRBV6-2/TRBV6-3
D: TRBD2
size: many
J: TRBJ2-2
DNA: TGTGCCAGCAGTTACGACCCGGGACTAGCGGCGAACACCGGGGAGCTGTTTTTT
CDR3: CASSYDPGLAANTGELFF

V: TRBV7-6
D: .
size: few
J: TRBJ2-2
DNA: TGTGCCAGCAGCGCCTTCCTTAGCAGGGAGCTGTTTTTT
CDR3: CASSAFLSRELFF

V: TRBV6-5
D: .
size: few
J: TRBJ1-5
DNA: TGTGCCAGCAGTTATATAAGGGGCCGTCAGCCCCAGCATTTT
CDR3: CASSYIRGRQPQHF

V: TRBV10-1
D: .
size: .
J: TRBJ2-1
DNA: TGCGCCAGCAGTGAGTCTTATAAGCGAGACTCCCAAGAGCAGTTCTTC
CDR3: CASSESYKRDSQEQFF

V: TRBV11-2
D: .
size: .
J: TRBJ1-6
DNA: TGTGCCAGCGGGGGGCGGGCCACCGAAGGAAATTCACCCCTCCACTTT
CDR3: CASGGRATEGNSPLHF

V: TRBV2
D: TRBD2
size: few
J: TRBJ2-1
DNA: TGTGCCAGCAGCACCTCTAGCGGGAGACGCCTTGGCAATGAGCAGTTCTTC
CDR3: CASSTSSGRRLGNEQFF

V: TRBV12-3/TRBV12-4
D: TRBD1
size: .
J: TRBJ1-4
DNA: TGTGCCAGCAGTCCGGGGACAGGGGCGCGTGAAAAACTGTTTTTT
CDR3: CASSPGTGAREKLFF

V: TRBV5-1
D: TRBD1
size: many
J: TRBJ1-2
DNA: TGCGCCAGCAGCTTGGCTACAGGGGGAGCCTATGGCTACACCTTC
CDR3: CASSLATGGAYGYTF

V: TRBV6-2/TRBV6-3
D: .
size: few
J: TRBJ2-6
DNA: TGTGCCAGCGATCCCAAGGGAGGTGGGGCCAACGTCCTGACTTTC
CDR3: CASDPKGGGANVLTF

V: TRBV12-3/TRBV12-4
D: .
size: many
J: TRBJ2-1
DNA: TGTGCCAGCAGTTTCCCCCTCCGACTTGGTAATGAGCAGTTCTTC
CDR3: CASSFPLRLGNEQFF

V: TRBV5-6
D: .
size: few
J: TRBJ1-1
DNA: TGTGCCAGCAGCTTGATAATTCAACGGGACACGAACACTGAAGCTTTCTTT
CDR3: CASSLIIQRDTNTEAFF

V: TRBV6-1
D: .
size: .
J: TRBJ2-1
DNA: TGTGCCAGCAGTGAAGCGACAGGTTCCTACAATGAGCAGTTCTTC
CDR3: CASSEATGSYNEQFF

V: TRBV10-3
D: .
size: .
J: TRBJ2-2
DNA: TGTGCCATCAGTGAGCCTCGACTTGACACCGGGGAGCTGTTTTTT
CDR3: CAISEPRLDTGELFF

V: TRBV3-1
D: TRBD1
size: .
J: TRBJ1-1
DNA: TGTGCCAGCAGCCACTCCTCAGGGGGCACCGGAGCTTTCTTT
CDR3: CASSHSSGGTGAFF